This T cell receptor beta chain was recorded in a study of T cells after somatic rescue of genetic block. Only in-frame clones appear in the TCRdb table, and some are missing; sequencing was by immunoSEQ multiplex PCR. Among roughly 58,000 clones, 90% to 97% were seen once, and the ten largest hold 0.075% to 0.1%. The germline V and J ends were trimmed by 3 bases and 7 bases, with 16 bases remaining between them. This CDR3 contains 16 residues. Germline CDR1 is LNHDA and CDR2 is SQIVND (reference sequence). What was sequenced was peripheral blood mononuclear cells (PBMCs). This clonotype was sampled from a child younger than two. The chain employs TRBV19 and TRBJ1-6; possible D gene TRBD1, 6 bases. CDR3 sequence reads: CASSIRTGSRNSPLHF. CDR3 DNA: TGTGCCAGTAGTATTAGAACAGGGAGCAGGAATTCACCCCTCCACTTT. The full variable domain, with the rest looked up from reference TRBV19 and TRBJ1-6, is DGGITQSPKYLFRKEGQNVTLSCEQNLNHDAMYWYRQDPGQGLRLIYYSQIVNDFQKGDIAEGYSVSREKKESFPLTVTSAQKNPTAFYLCASSIRTGSRNSPLHFGNGTRLTVT.